The clone carrying this T cell receptor (beta chain) occurred many times. Its antigen is currently unknown. The lymph nodes were axillary draining lymph nodes from breast cancer patients. The data were obtained in a study of breast tumors, draining lymph nodes, adjacent tissues. Study findings and constraints: The lymph node origin of tumor T cells was framed as consistent with a hypothesis, not demonstrated. Findings are consistent with lymph node origin and intratumoral expansion of most tumor T cells.

TCRdb itself ran the multiplex PCR reads through MiXCR, one entry per CDR3 protein. The table lists some 130,000 distinct CDR3 sequences, 15% to 20% of them singletons, with under 4.5% in the top ten. With 5 bases removed from V and 4 bases from J, the gap between germline ends came to 18 bases. CDR1 and CDR2 from the germline V gene are SGHTS and YDEGEE. CDR3 length equals 15 residues. The V and J genes are TRBV5-8 and TRBJ1-2; a weak D match, TRBD1 (5 bases). What was sequenced was axillary lymph node tissue. This TCR came from a female donor with breast cancer. Some clones in this sample may be carry-over from other donors' samples. This CDR3 reads CASSKQDFWSYGYTF. CDR3 nucleotide sequence: TGTGCCAGCAGTAAACAGGACTTCTGGTCCTATGGCTACACCTTC.